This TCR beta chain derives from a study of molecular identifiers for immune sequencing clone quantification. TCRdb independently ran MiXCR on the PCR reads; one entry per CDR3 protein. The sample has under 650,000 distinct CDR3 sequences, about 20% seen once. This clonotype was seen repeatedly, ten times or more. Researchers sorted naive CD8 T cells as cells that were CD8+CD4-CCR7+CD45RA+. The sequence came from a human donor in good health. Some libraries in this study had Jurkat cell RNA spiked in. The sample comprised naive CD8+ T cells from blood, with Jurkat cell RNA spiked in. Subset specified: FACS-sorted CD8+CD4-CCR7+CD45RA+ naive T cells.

Here the CDR3 DNA reads TGCGCCAGCAGCTACCCCGGGAGCGAGCAGTACTTC. Its protein product is CASSYPGSEQYF. The gene calls are TRBV4-1 and TRBJ2-7; a possible D gene is TRBD2 (6 bases). CDR1 is MGHRA, CDR2 YSYEKL, per germline. The V gene lost 5 bases and the J gene lost 6 bases, with 11 bases spanning the gap. The CDR3 runs to 12 residues.